The 25 T cell receptor beta chains below come from one sample, sequenced in a study of blood T cell repertoires in COVID-19. Sequencing was performed with immunoSEQ multiplex PCR; in TCRdb, only in-frame clones are kept and a portion is missing. In the table there are around 200,000 clones, 85% of which are singletons. Sequencing was carried out using PBMCs or T cells enriched from blood (not recorded which). These receptors were obtained from a man in his forties or fifties who had recovered from COVID-19.

The chain employs TRBV6-4 and TRBJ1-2, with 7 bases lining up with TRBD1. The CDR3 length is 14 residues. Germline-derived CDR1 and CDR2 are MRHNA and SNTAGT. V trimming: 0 bases; J trimming: 7 bases; junction bases outside the gene matches: 5. CDR3 amino acids: CASSDSSQGGGYTF. The CDR3 nucleotides read TGTGCCAGCAGTGACTCGAGCCAGGGGGGTGGCTACACCTTC.

The J gene is TRBJ2-1, the V gene TRBV29-1; 11 positions agree with TRBD2. The length of the CDR3 is 19 residues. The V and J ends lost 4 bases and 2 bases, in that order; junction bases with no gene match: 16. Germline-derived CDR1 and CDR2 are SQVTM and ANQGSEA. This chain's CDR3 is CSVVLAALAGGAAYNEQFF. The CDR3 nucleotides are TGCAGCGTTGTTCTCGCCGCCCTAGCGGGAGGAGCCGCCTACAATGAGCAGTTCTTC.

Turning to this clone: The sample carries other DNA sequences with the same CDR3. The chain is built from TRBV5-1 and TRBJ2-5; no firm D call. Trimming pared 1 base from V and 1 base from J, leaving 5 bases between. The CDR3 loop spans 13 amino acids. Germline loops: CDR1 SGHRS, CDR2 YFSETQ. The CDR3 protein is CASSLSVQETQYF. The CDR3 bases are TGCGCCAGCAGCTTGTCGGTCCAAGAGACCCAGTACTTC.

The chain joins TRBV6-5 to TRBJ1-2; D is ambiguous. The CDR3 spans 12 residues. Germline V gene lookup returns CDR1 MNHEY and CDR2 SVGAGI. The germline V and J ends were trimmed by 8 bases and 4 bases, with 11 bases remaining between them. The CDR3 DNA follows: TGTGCCAGCGACCCGGGAGGCTATGGCTACACCTTC. Its protein is CASDPGGYGYTF.

The gene calls are TRBV9 and TRBJ2-7, with 11 positions matching TRBD2. V trimming: 3 bases; J trimming: 5 bases; junction bases outside the gene matches: 7. The CDR3 sequence is 15 residues long. Germline V CDR1 and CDR2: SGDLS, YYNGEE. The CDR3 is CASSDSGRAGDEQYF. The CDR3, as DNA: TGTGCCAGCAGCGATAGCGGGAGGGCCGGGGACGAGCAGTACTTC.

The chain uses TRBV10-1 and TRBJ2-5; 12 bases line up with TRBD1. Germline V gene data show CDR1 as WNHNN and CDR2 as SYGVQD (reference sequence). V lost 6 bases, J lost 5 bases, and 7 bases stayed unmatched. The CDR3 is 15 amino acids. The CDR3, as DNA: TGCGCCAGCAGGCCCCCGGGACAGGGGGCTGAGACCCAGTACTTC. Amino acids: CASRPPGQGAETQYF.

The genes are TRBV19 and TRBJ1-2; 8 nucleotides line up with TRBD1. Germline loops: CDR1 LNHDA, CDR2 SQIVND (reference sequence). This CDR3 comprises 18 residues. V trimming: 10 bases; J trimming: 0 bases; junction bases outside the gene matches: 19. The CDR3 is CATSPPTGEGSSNYGYTF. DNA for the CDR3: TGTGCCACATCCCCGCCGACAGGGGAGGGTAGCTCTAACTATGGCTACACCTTC.

J is TRBJ2-7 and V is TRBV4-1, with TRBD2 matching 11 bases. Germline assignment: CDR1 MGHRA and CDR2 YSYEKL. V dropped 4 bases and J dropped 0; count of bases not matched to a gene: 5. The CDR3 is 16 residues long. The chain's CDR3 is CASSPRLAGISYEQYF. DNA for the CDR3: TGCGCCAGCAGCCCACGACTAGCGGGAATCTCCTACGAGCAGTACTTC.

V usage is TRBV20-1 and J usage is TRBJ1-4; D unresolved. CDR1 is DFQATT, CDR2 SNEGSKA, per germline (reference sequence). Trimming removed 3 bases from V and 8 bases from J, with 13 bases in between. The CDR3 sequence is 13 residues long. The CDR3 sequence is CSASVPAGEKLFF. DNA for the CDR3: TGCAGTGCTAGTGTACCCGCGGGGGAAAAACTGTTTTTT.

V usage is TRBV28 and J usage is TRBJ1-5, with TRBD1 matching over 8 bases. The V gene end was trimmed by 6 bases and the J gene end by 9 bases; junction bases not matched to a gene: 10. This CDR3 has 14 amino acids. Germline CDR1 reads MDHEN; CDR2 reads SYDVKM. The CDR3 region has the DNA TGTGCCAGCAGGCCGACAGGGGCGTCGAGGCCCCAGCATTTT. Protein sequence: CASRPTGASRPQHF.

Of note for this clone: The same CDR3 is also encoded by other DNA sequences in this sample. V is TRBV5-1 and J is TRBJ2-1; weak D call: TRBD1 (6 bases). Trimming took 0 bases from V and 5 from J, leaving 6 bases between them. The CDR3 length is 13 residues. Germline V CDR1 and CDR2: SGHRS, YFSETQ. The CDR3 DNA follows: TGCGCCAGCAGCTTGGGACAGGACAATGAGCAGTTCTTC. Its translation: CASSLGQDNEQFF.

This sequence joins TRBV5-1 and TRBJ1-2, with D possibly being TRBD1 (6 bases). The CDR3 loop spans 14 amino acids. V was clipped by 0 bases and J by 5 bases, with 11 bases between them. Germline V CDR1 and CDR2: SGHRS, YFSETQ. CDR3 loop: CASSLADSQYGYTF. CDR3 nucleotides: TGCGCCAGCAGCTTGGCGGACAGCCAGTATGGCTACACCTTC.

The chain couples TRBV9 to TRBJ2-7; TRBD1 matches at 7 bases. The germline gives CDR1 SGDLS, CDR2 YYNGEE. V lost 0 bases, J lost 5 bases, and 8 bases stayed unmatched. The length of the CDR3 is 15 residues. In DNA form, the CDR3 reads TGTGCCAGCAGCGTAGGATATGGGACAGACCACGAGCAGTACTTC. It codes for CASSVGYGTDHEQYF.

The chain employs TRBV27 and TRBJ2-7; D unresolved. The V end lost 7 bases, the J end lost 6 bases, and 16 bases lay between the germline ends. Germline-derived CDR1 and CDR2 are MNHEY and SMNVEV (reference sequence). CDR3 length: 13 residues. CDR3 residues: CASTPGAMGEQYF. The CDR3 nucleotides are TGTGCCAGCACCCCGGGTGCGATGGGCGAGCAGTACTTC.

The genes are TRBV7-9 and TRBJ2-7; D unclear. The germline gives CDR1 SEHNR, CDR2 FQNEAQ (reference sequence). The germline V and J ends were trimmed by 4 bases and 5 bases, with 9 bases remaining between them. The CDR3 extends over 12 amino acids. The CDR3 here is CASSSVVNEQYF. For the CDR3, the DNA is TGTGCCAGCAGCTCGGTCGTGAACGAGCAGTACTTC.

The rearrangement links TRBV2 to TRBJ1-2; D might be TRBD1 (5 bases). The CDR3 is made up of 12 amino acids. Trimming took off 7 bases at V and 8 bases at J, with 14 bases between the two ends. In germline, CDR1 is SNHLY, CDR2 FYNNEI. The CDR3 coding sequence is TGTGCCAGCAAAGGTCAGGGAAGAGGCTACACCTTC. It specifies CASKGQGRGYTF.

This clone was found many times. Other DNA sequences in this sample translate to the same CDR3. The V call is TRBV14, the J call TRBJ1-2; D might be TRBD1 (6 bases). V lost 4 bases, J lost 5 bases, and 11 bases lay in between. The CDR3 consists of 13 residues. Germline V gene sequence: CDR1 SGHDN, CDR2 FVKESK. Here the CDR3 reads CASSPDRKYGYTF. DNA for the CDR3: TGTGCCAGCAGCCCGGACAGAAAGTATGGCTACACCTTC.

This clone was detected once. The V call is TRBV9, the J call TRBJ2-7; 10 positions match TRBD1. Trimming at V came to 2 bases and at J to 6 bases, leaving 8 bases not matched to a gene. This CDR3 is built from 15 residues. Germline V lookup: CDR1 SGDLS, CDR2 YYNGEE. CDR3 loop: CASSVGGQGVGEQYF. The CDR3 coding sequence is TGTGCCAGCAGCGTCGGAGGACAGGGGGTCGGCGAGCAGTACTTC. Variable domain in full (rest from reference TRBV9 and TRBJ2-7): DSGVTQTPKHLITATGQRVTLRCSPRSGDLSVYWYQQSLDQGLQFLIQYYNGEERAKGNILERFSAQQFPDLHSELNLSSLELGDSALYFCASSVGGQGVGEQYFGPGTRLTVT.

The chain joins TRBV5-5 to TRBJ1-5; 8 bases are a match to TRBD1. The germline V gene encodes CDR1 SGHKS and CDR2 YYEKEE (reference sequence). The CDR3 contains 15 residues. Germline trimming cut 4 bases from V and 1 base from J; bases unmatched to any gene: 4. The CDR3: CASSLRGLSNQPQHF. DNA for the CDR3: TGTGCCAGCAGCCTCAGGGGGCTGAGCAATCAGCCCCAGCATTTT.

V is TRBV28 and J is TRBJ1-2; no clear D. CDR1 MDHEN and CDR2 SYDVKM come from the germline V gene. The V gene lost 7 bases and the J gene lost 9 bases, with 21 bases spanning the gap. This CDR3 has 14 residues. CDR3 nucleotides: TGTGCCAGCAAACCGGACGGGATTCCGTCGAGCTACACCTTC. As protein: CASKPDGIPSSYTF.

The chain recombines TRBV7-9 with TRBJ2-2; 9 bases are a match to TRBD1. The CDR3 is 15 residues long. The junction had 5 bases not matched to a gene; V was cut back by 4 bases and J by 5 bases. Germline-derived CDR1 and CDR2 are SEHNR and FQNEAQ (reference sequence). The CDR3 coding sequence is TGTGCCAGCAGCTCCGGGACAGGGAGAACCGGGGAGCTGTTTTTT. It translates to CASSSGTGRTGELFF.

This clone was seen only once. The chain couples TRBV11-1 to TRBJ1-3; a possible D gene is TRBD1 (6 bases). In germline, CDR1 is SGHAT, CDR2 FQDESV (reference sequence). This CDR3 is 14 amino acids long. V was trimmed by 4 bases and J by 5 bases, leaving 12 bases between them. CDR3 protein: CASSSAGTRNTIYF. Here the CDR3 DNA reads TGTGCCAGCAGCTCAGCCGGGACAAGAAACACCATATATTTT.

To note about this clone: The same CDR3 arises from other DNA sequences in this sample as well. The rearrangement joins TRBV19 to TRBJ2-7, with 9 bases aligning to TRBD1. Germline loops: CDR1 LNHDA, CDR2 SQIVND (reference sequence). J gave up 2 bases and V 5 bases, and 4 bases lay outside the gene matches. This CDR3 spans 14 amino acids. CDR3 protein: CASSSGTGTYEQYF. The CDR3 nucleotides read TGTGCCAGTAGTTCCGGGACAGGGACCTACGAGCAGTACTTC.

This clone has only one observation. The V gene is TRBV3-1 (or the pseudogene TRBV3-2), the J gene TRBJ2-7; D uncertain. V was pared by 5 bases and J by 0 bases, with 8 bases between. CDR3 length: 13 residues. Per the germline V gene, CDR1 is LGHDT and CDR2 is YNNKEL (reference sequence). The CDR3 nucleotides are TGTGCCAGCAGCTACGACTTCTCCTACGAGCAGTACTTC. It is translated as CASSYDFSYEQYF.

The chain uses TRBV11-2 and TRBJ2-7; D not certain. The V end was cut by 5 bases, the J end by 1 base, with 21 bases between. Germline-derived CDR1 and CDR2 are SGHAT and FQNNGV. This CDR3 has 17 amino acids. CDR3 DNA sequence: TGTGCCAGCAGCCCACCCCCCGGAGTTCGGTCGTCCTACGAGCAGTACTTC. Residues: CASSPPPGVRSSYEQYF.